Each of the 25 T cell receptor beta chains below was sequenced from the same sample in a study of T cell clonality in common variable immunodeficiency. These receptors lack a known antigen. Only in-frame clones appear in the TCRdb table, and some are missing; sequencing was by immunoSEQ multiplex PCR. The specimen has 30,000 to 40,000 clones, none found just once. General observations from the study: Reportedly, TCR beta sequences from common variable immunodeficiency showed fewer deletions and N-nucleotide insertions.

Sequencing was done on a sample of peripheral blood mononuclear cells. Receptors were obtained from a human donor with common variable immunodeficiency.

The table lists this clone with many counts. Read coverage stops 3 residues before the CDR3 terminus; the germline J gene supplies the remainder. This chain uses TRBV6-2 or TRBV6-3 with TRBJ1-1; possible D gene TRBD1, 5 bases. This CDR3 has 15 residues. The ends were cut back, 6 bases at V and 0 bases at J, with 14 bases in the middle. Germline V gives CDR1 MNHEY, CDR2 SVGEGT. The covered CDR3 bases are TGTGCCAGCAGGGGGCTTTACAGGATGAACACTGAA. Residues: CASRGLYRMNTE. The whole CDR3 protein is CASRGLYRMNTEAFF.

Worth noting for this clone: The read halts 3 residues ahead of the CDR3 end, with the missing end drawn from the germline J gene. The chain joins TRBV19 to TRBJ2-3; 11 positions agree with TRBD2. V gave up 4 bases and J gave up 0 bases; unmatched junction bases: 9. Per germline, CDR1 LNHDA and CDR2 SQIVND (reference sequence). The CDR3 extends over 18 amino acids. The CDR3 here is CASSKLAGVTTSTDTQYF. The CDR3 bases that were read are TGTGCCAGTAGTAAACTAGCGGGGGTGACTACTAGCACAGATACG.

This clone was seen ten or more times. The CDR3 loop reads CASSPRTMNTEAFF. CDR3 DNA, as far as it was read: TGTGCCAGCTCACCACGGACAATGAACACTGAA. The chain employs TRBV18 and TRBJ1-1; tentatively, D is TRBD1 (5 bases). Coverage ceases 3 residues before the CDR3 finishes, and the germline J gene fills in the end. The germline V and J ends were trimmed by 1 base and 0 bases, with 6 bases remaining between them. Germline CDR1 is KGHSH and CDR2 is LQKENI. CDR3 size: 14 residues. The full variable domain, its missing parts supplied by reference TRBV18 and TRBJ1-1, is NAGVMQNPRHLVRRRGQEARLRCSPMKGHSHVYWYRQLPEEGLKFMVYLQKENIIDESGMPKERFSAEFPKEGPSILRIQQVVRGDSAAYFCASSPRTMNTEAFFGQGTRLTVV.

This clone occurred a few times. The read terminates 3 residues before the CDR3 end, so the remaining end is supplied by the germline J gene. This chain links TRBV7-6 with TRBJ2-3, with 12 bases lining up with TRBD2. The CDR3 spans 16 residues. V lost 1 base to trimming and J lost 8 bases; unmatched junction nucleotides: 7. The V gene's germline CDR1 is SGHVS and CDR2 FNYEAQ. The CDR3 loop reads CASSLGLAGAGGTQYF. The CDR3 bases that were read are TGTGCCAGCAGCTTAGGACTAGCGGGGGCTGGGGGTACG.

There are a few counts of this clone. The read terminates 3 residues ahead of where the CDR3 ends, so the germline J gene completes it. Other DNA sequences of this sample code for an identical CDR3. The V gene is TRBV11-2, the J gene TRBJ2-5, with 7 bases that match TRBD1. This CDR3 region has 15 residues. V lost 0 bases, J lost 1 base, and 2 bases stayed unmatched. Germline CDR1 SGHAT, CDR2 FQNNGV. The CDR3 reads CASSLDGTAQETQYF. Incomplete CDR3 DNA: TGTGCCAGCAGCTTAGATGGGACAGCCCAAGAGACC.

This clone came up a few times. Sequencing ends 3 residues short of the CDR3 end; the germline J gene provides the rest. The V gene is TRBV6-1, the J gene TRBJ2-5, with TRBD2 identical over 8 bases. This CDR3 has 18 amino acids. The V gene end was trimmed by 1 base and the J gene end by 1 base; junction bases not matched to a gene: 11. From germline, CDR1 is MNHNS and CDR2 SASEGT. CDR3: CASSEGFFGGGRQETQYF. The DNA read from the CDR3 is TGTGCCAGCAGTGAAGGTTTTTTTGGCGGGGGGCGCCAAGAGACC.

This clone was seen a handful of times. The read finishes 3 residues shy of the CDR3 end, and the germline J gene is used to complete it. The chain uses TRBV7-9 and TRBJ1-5; 7 positions match TRBD1. The CDR3 consists of 13 residues. Per the germline V gene, CDR1 is SEHNR and CDR2 is FQNEAQ (reference sequence). V lost 5 bases and J lost 4; bases outside the gene matches: 2. The sequenced CDR3 bases are TGTGCCAGCAGCCGGGACAGTAATCAGCCC. Its protein is CASSRDSNQP. Given in full, the CDR3 is CASSRDSNQPQHF.

This clone was seen only a few times. The read halts 3 residues ahead of the CDR3 end, with the missing end drawn from the germline J gene. The rearrangement joins TRBV18 to TRBJ2-1; possible D gene TRBD2, 5 bases. The CDR3 spans 16 residues. V lost 3 bases to trimming and J lost 0 bases, with 12 bases between them. Germline V lookup: CDR1 KGHSH, CDR2 LQKENI. The covered CDR3 bases are TGTGCCAGCTCACCCCAGGAGGAGAGCTCCTACAATGAG. This sequence encodes CASSPQEESSYNE. Given in full, the CDR3 is CASSPQEESSYNEQFF.

As concerns this clone: The read gets to within 3 residues of the CDR3 end, and the germline J gene fills in the rest. The V call is TRBV2, the J call TRBJ2-2, with a tentative D call TRBD1 (5 bases). This CDR3 has 14 residues. The germline CDR1 and CDR2 sequences are SNHLY and FYNNEI. Trimming stripped 9 bases from V and 0 bases from J, with 11 bases between. The covered CDR3 bases are TGTGCCAGAAAAGGACAAGCGAACACCGGGGAG. This sequence encodes CARKGQANTGE. The complete CDR3 sequence is CARKGQANTGELFF.

This clone has a handful of counts. From the germline J gene comes the end of the CDR3, since the read stops 3 residues before it. The chain carries TRBV19 and TRBJ1-5, with 10 bases lining up with TRBD1. Germline loops: CDR1 LNHDA, CDR2 SQIVND (reference sequence). The ends lost 2 bases at V and 5 bases at J; junction bases unmatched: 3. The CDR3 length is 15 residues. The CDR3 sequence: CASSIKGQGDQPQHF. The part of the CDR3 DNA that was read is TGTGCCAGTAGTATAAAAGGACAGGGGGATCAGCCC. Full variable domain (missing parts from reference TRBV19 and TRBJ1-5): DGGITQSPKYLFRKEGQNVTLSCEQNLNHDAMYWYRQDPGQGLRLIYYSQIVNDFQKGDIAEGYSVSREKKESFPLTVTSAQKNPTAFYLCASSIKGQGDQPQHFGDGTRLSIL.

This clone showed up many times. This CDR3 is CSARVQGQVPFGASTDTQYF. CDR3 bases read: TGCAGTGCTAGAGTGCAGGGACAGGTCCCTTTCGGGGCTAGCACAGATACG. The V and J genes are TRBV20-1 and TRBJ2-3; 8 bases fit TRBD1. The read ends 3 residues shy of where the CDR3 ends; the end is completed using the germline J gene. In germline, CDR1 is DFQATT, CDR2 SNEGSKA (reference sequence). The CDR3 length is 20 residues. V lost 1 base and J lost 0; bases outside the gene matches: 18.

Regarding this clone: The CDR3 goes on 3 residues after the read ends, and that part is filled in from the germline J gene. The same CDR3 can be traced to other DNA sequences in this sample. J is TRBJ2-3 and V is TRBV7-9; possibly TRBD2 for D (7 bases). V shed 5 bases and J shed 6 bases, with 12 bases lying between them. The CDR3 is made up of 13 amino acids. The germline V gene has CDR1 SEHNR and CDR2 FQNEAQ (reference sequence). The CDR3 is CASSGGGLDTQYF. The sequenced CDR3 bases are TGTGCCAGCAGCGGGGGGGGGCTTGATACG.

The sample holds many counts of this clone. The CDR3 is cut off 3 residues early in the read; its end comes from the germline J gene. The genes are TRBV19 and TRBJ2-6, with 7 bases aligning to TRBD2. Germline V gene lookup returns CDR1 LNHDA and CDR2 SQIVND (reference sequence). The CDR3 has 19 residues. J gave up 1 base and V 3 bases, and 12 bases lay outside the gene matches. The part of the CDR3 DNA that was read is TGTGCCAGTAGTATGGGCGGCCAGGGACTAATTTCTGGGGCCAACGTC. It encodes CASSMGGQGLISGANV. The entire CDR3 is CASSMGGQGLISGANVLTF.

This clone appeared many times. The read comes to an end 3 residues before the CDR3 does, leaving the germline J gene to fill in the end. This chain links TRBV20-1 with TRBJ2-1; possibly TRBD2 for D (7 bases). Germline-derived CDR1 and CDR2 are DFQATT and SNEGSKA (reference sequence). The germline V and J ends were trimmed by 5 bases and 1 base, with 18 bases remaining between them. The CDR3 extends over 16 amino acids. The DNA read from the CDR3 is TGCAGTGCTTCCGTTTGGGGGGGCAATTCCTACAATGAG. Its translation: CSASVWGGNSYNE. The whole CDR3 sequence is CSASVWGGNSYNEQFF.

This clone showed up just a few times. The read ends 3 residues before the CDR3 terminus; that terminus is restored from the germline J gene. The gene calls are TRBV7-6 and TRBJ1-2, with 8 positions matching TRBD1. The CDR3 consists of 13 residues. In germline, CDR1 is SGHVS, CDR2 FNYEAQ. CDR3 sequence reads: CASSGQGARGYTF. CDR3 bases read: TGTGCCAGCAGCGGGCAGGGGGCTCGGGGC.

In its sample, this clone was seen a few times. The CDR3 end lies 3 residues beyond the end of the read and is filled in from the germline J gene. The V call is TRBV19, the J call TRBJ1-5; D is possibly TRBD1 (6 bases). The V gene lost 8 bases and the J gene lost 5 bases, with 13 bases spanning the gap. Germline V CDR1 and CDR2: LNHDA, SQIVND (reference sequence). The CDR3 runs 13 residues. The CDR3 is CASSGALDQPQHF. CDR3 DNA, as far as it was read: TGTGCCAGTTCAGGGGCGCTCGATCAGCCC.

This clone turned up a few times. The observed sequence ends 3 residues before the CDR3 terminus, with the missing tail filled in from the germline J gene. This chain uses TRBV7-2 with TRBJ2-5; 7 bases match TRBD1. The V and J ends lost 5 bases and 2 bases, in that order; junction bases with no gene match: 5. Germline lookup yields CDR1 SGHTA and CDR2 FQGNSA. The CDR3 covers 14 residues. CDR3 amino acids: CASSLGTAQETQYF. The DNA read from the CDR3 is TGTGCCAGCAGCCTCGGGACAGCTCAAGAGACC.

This clone was observed a few times. The read comes to an end 3 residues before the CDR3 does, leaving the germline J gene to fill in the end. The rearrangement uses TRBV6-1 and TRBJ1-2; D possibly corresponds to TRBD1 (5 bases). V was clipped by 3 bases and J by 3 bases, with 8 bases between them. This CDR3 region has 13 residues. Germline CDR1 MNHNS, CDR2 SASEGT. CDR3 region: CASSEMTDYGYTF. The CDR3 DNA, read in part, is TGTGCCAGCAGTGAGATGACAGACTATGGC.

This clone has ten or more counts. The read comes to an end 3 residues before the CDR3 does, leaving the germline J gene to fill in the end. The V and J genes are TRBV5-1 and TRBJ1-5; D is unclear. The CDR3 extends over 15 amino acids. Germline CDR1 reads SGHRS; CDR2 reads YFSETQ. V lost 0 bases and J lost 4, with 11 bases in between. The CDR3 bases that were read are TGCGCCAGCAGCTTGGCCGCGGGTTTAAATCAGCCC. This gives the protein CASSLAAGLNQP. The entire CDR3 sequence reads CASSLAAGLNQPQHF.

This clone was counted only a few times. The CDR3 end falls 3 residues outside the read, so it is completed with the germline J gene. The gene calls are TRBV6-2 or TRBV6-3 and TRBJ2-1; 7 bases fit TRBD2. This CDR3 spans 16 amino acids. CDR1 is MNHEY, CDR2 SVGEGT, per germline. V was pared by 6 bases and J by 0 bases, with 8 bases of the junction left unmatched. Here the CDR3 reads CASSQRRGSSYNEQFF. CDR3 DNA (partial): TGTGCCAGCAGCCAGAGGCGGGGGAGCTCCTACAATGAG.

This clone was picked up a small number of times. Sequencing ends 3 residues short of the CDR3 end; the germline J gene provides the rest. The V gene is TRBV6-2 or TRBV6-3, the J gene TRBJ2-1; D remains unclear. There are 13 residues in the CDR3. Trimming took off 4 bases at V and 3 bases at J, with 7 bases between the two ends. From germline, CDR1 is MNHEY and CDR2 SVGEGT. This chain's CDR3 is CASSSHSYNEQFF. The part of the CDR3 DNA that was read is TGTGCCAGCAGTTCCCACAGCTACAATGAG.

This clone appeared many times. The read ends 3 residues before the CDR3 terminus; that terminus is restored from the germline J gene. This rearrangement joins TRBV19 to TRBJ1-1, with D unclear. The V end was cut by 7 bases, the J end by 0 bases, with 9 bases between. Germline CDR1 LNHDA, CDR2 SQIVND (reference sequence). The CDR3 has 13 residues. CDR3 protein: CASNQALNTEAFF. Partial CDR3 DNA: TGTGCCAGTAACCAGGCTTTGAACACTGAA.

This clone was seen a few times. Coverage ceases 3 residues before the CDR3 finishes, and the germline J gene fills in the end. This chain joins TRBV2 and TRBJ1-1, with D possibly being TRBD1 (6 bases). Looked up from germline, CDR1 is SNHLY and CDR2 is FYNNEI. CDR3 length: 14 amino acids. V was shortened by 6 bases and J by 5 bases, with 16 bases between the two germline ends. CDR3 bases read: TGTGCCAGCAGAGGGGGACTAGGGGGGACTGAA. The encoded protein is CASRGGLGGTE. From start to end, the CDR3 is CASRGGLGGTEAFF.

Details on this clone: The read ends 3 residues shy of where the CDR3 ends; the end is completed using the germline J gene. The V gene is TRBV18, the J gene TRBJ2-7; D may be TRBD2 (6 bases). Germline V gene lookup returns CDR1 KGHSH and CDR2 LQKENI. There are 15 residues in the CDR3. Trimming removed 6 bases from V and 6 bases from J, with 21 bases in between. Here the CDR3 reads CASSPLVGGEGEQYF. The CDR3 bases that were read are TGTGCCAGCTCCCCCCTCGTTGGAGGGGAAGGCGAG.

Of note for this clone: The sequence runs out 3 residues before the end of the CDR3; the remainder is reconstructed from the germline J gene. The V and J genes are TRBV5-1 and TRBJ2-1; 10 positions match TRBD1. The CDR3 loop spans 16 amino acids. Germline lookup yields CDR1 SGHRS and CDR2 YFSETQ. J lost 8 bases, V lost 0 bases, and 8 bases had no gene match. Partial CDR3 DNA: TGCGCCAGCAGCTTGGGACAGGGGGCCGGTCGCTATGAG. Translating gives CASSLGQGAGRYE. The CDR3 as a whole reads CASSLGQGAGRYEQFF.